These 13 T cell receptor beta chains originate from one sample sequenced in a study of T cell repertoires in ileal Crohn's disease. Measured with immunoSEQ multiplex PCR; TCRdb has only the in-frame clones, and not every one. The sample has roughly 29,000 clones, around four fifths seen once; the top ten hold around a fifth. Sample: ileal tissue. These receptors were collected from an adult with Crohn's disease.

This rearrangement joins TRBV4-2 to TRBJ2-4; TRBD2 agrees at 7 bases. V lost 0 bases and J lost 0; bases outside the gene matches: 11. CDR1 and CDR2 (germline): LGHNA, YNFKEQ. This CDR3 is 19 amino acids long. The CDR3 bases are TGTGCCAGCAGCCAAGATGATGGGAGGGCTTCCTTAGCCAAAAACATTCAGTACTTC. This translates into CASSQDDGRASLAKNIQYF.

The J gene is TRBJ2-7, the V gene TRBV18; TRBD1 agrees at 7 bases. In germline, CDR1 is KGHSH, CDR2 LQKENI. Losses at the gene ends were 3 bases for V and 3 bases for J; bases not matched to a gene: 5. This CDR3 region has 14 residues. In DNA, the CDR3 is TGTGCCAGCTCACCTAAGACAGGGATCTACGAGCAGTACTTC. Protein: CASSPKTGIYEQYF.

This chain connects TRBV2 to TRBJ2-2; TRBD1 matches 8 bases. The ends lost 6 bases at V and 3 bases at J; junction bases unmatched: 6. Germline CDR1 and CDR2: SNHLY and FYNNEI. The CDR3 contains 15 residues. The CDR3 sequence is CASSPDREYTGELFF. Here the CDR3 DNA reads TGTGCCAGCAGCCCGGACAGGGAATACACCGGGGAGCTGTTTTTT.

The J gene is TRBJ1-2, the V gene TRBV27; D is possibly TRBD1 (6 bases). V shed 4 bases and J shed 3 bases, with 15 bases lying between them. Germline V gene data show CDR1 as MNHEY and CDR2 as SMNVEV (reference sequence). This CDR3 contains 15 residues. The CDR3 DNA sequence: TGTGCCAGCAGTTCGCTAAAGGGGGGGTACTATGGCTACACCTTC. It is translated as CASSSLKGGYYGYTF.

J is TRBJ2-7 and V is TRBV5-6; D may be TRBD2 (5 bases). Trimming left V 4 bases short and J 7 bases short, with 15 bases between. Germline V gene data show CDR1 as SGHDT and CDR2 as YYEEEE. This CDR3 has 13 amino acids. The CDR3 DNA reads as TGTGCCAGCAGCCCCGACTTTAGAGGGGAGCAGTACTTC. Its protein product is CASSPDFRGEQYF.

The chain is built from TRBV19 and TRBJ1-2; 8 bases align to TRBD1. From germline, CDR1 is LNHDA and CDR2 SQIVND (reference sequence). The CDR3 has 16 residues. V was pared by 4 bases and J by 0 bases, with 7 bases of the junction left unmatched. The CDR3 protein is CASSKSDRGANYGYTF. The CDR3, as DNA: TGTGCCAGTAGTAAAAGCGACAGGGGAGCTAACTATGGCTACACCTTC.

This clone was seen a single time. The chain links TRBV5-1 to TRBJ1-1; unclear D gene. The length of the CDR3 is 13 residues. Trimming cost V 4 bases and J 0 bases, with 7 bases left between them. CDR1 is SGHRS and CDR2 is YFSETQ in the germline V gene. CDR3 DNA: TGCGCCAGCAGCCCCCTATTGAACACTGAAGCTTTCTTT. This gives the protein CASSPLLNTEAFF.

The gene calls are TRBV5-1 and TRBJ2-5, with TRBD1 identical over 10 bases. Germline V gives CDR1 SGHRS, CDR2 YFSETQ. With 3 bases clipped from V and 5 bases from J, the junction kept 7 bases outside the gene matches. This CDR3 region has 15 residues. CDR3 amino acids: CASSSLGQGRETQYF. The DNA of the CDR3 is TGCGCCAGCAGCTCGCTGGGACAGGGGCGGGAGACCCAGTACTTC.

This clone was detected a few times. The genes are TRBV5-4 and TRBJ1-2, with a possible D match to TRBD1 (6 bases). V was trimmed by 5 bases and J by 3 bases, leaving 11 bases between them. This CDR3 contains 13 residues. CDR1 and CDR2 from the germline V gene are SGHNT and YYREEE (reference sequence). The CDR3 DNA follows: TGTGCCAGCAGTAGGGGGAGGGACTATGGCTACACCTTC. Encoded protein: CASSRGRDYGYTF. Supplemented by reference TRBV5-4 and TRBJ1-2, the full variable domain reads ETGVTQSPTHLIKTRGQQVTLRCSSQSGHNTVSWYQQALGQGPQFIFQYYREEENGRGNFPPRFSGLQFPNYSSELNVNALELDDSALYLCASSRGRDYGYTFGSGTRLTVV.

This clone was seen only a few times. The chain recombines TRBV6-1 with TRBJ1-2, with D possibly being TRBD1 (5 bases). This CDR3 contains 16 residues. The V gene's germline CDR1 is MNHNS and CDR2 SASEGT. Trimming took 3 bases from V and 6 from J, leaving 20 bases between them. The CDR3 DNA sequence: TGTGCCAGCAGTGACACCCCACAGGCAGGGTGGGATGGCTACACCTTC. Protein product: CASSDTPQAGWDGYTF.

This clone was seen a single time. The chain is built from TRBV11-2 and TRBJ2-1; TRBD1 agrees at 8 bases. V trimming: 1 base; J trimming: 8 bases; junction bases outside the gene matches: 7. This CDR3 comprises 15 residues. CDR1 SGHAT and CDR2 FQNNGV come from the germline V gene. CDR3 DNA sequence: TGTGCCAGCAGCTTAGGTCAGGGGGCAGTTGATGAGCAGTTCTTC. It yields the protein CASSLGQGAVDEQFF.

CDR3 DNA: TGTGCTAGTGGTTTGGATAGGGGCAAGACTAATCAGCCCCAGCATTTT. Translating gives CASGLDRGKTNQPQHF. The chain has TRBV12-5 and TRBJ1-5; TRBD1 might be the D (5 bases). The CDR3 loop spans 16 amino acids. Germline CDR1 and CDR2: LGHNT and FRNRAP. Between the trimmed V and J ends, which lost 1 base and 4 bases, there was a span of 14 bases.

This chain joins TRBV10-3 and TRBJ1-6; D is unclear. Between the trimmed V and J ends, which lost 5 bases and 3 bases, there was a span of 8 bases. The CDR3 spans 14 residues. The V gene's germline CDR1 is ENHRY and CDR2 SYGVKD. The CDR3 region is CAISLQVYNSPLHF. In DNA form, the CDR3 reads TGTGCCATCAGTCTCCAGGTCTATAATTCACCCCTCCACTTT.